Listed here is a single T cell receptor (beta chain). The antigen remains undetermined. These data come from a study of identical twins. Unique molecular identifiers were in the cDNA, with template-switch universal primer binding. TCRdb independently ran MiXCR on the 5' RACE reads; one entry per CDR3 protein. This table holds under 900,000 distinct CDR3 sequences, 9% to 15% found once. Study-level results: Cross-sectional statistical analysis was relied on for the conclusions, without the same donors being followed.

There are 18 residues in the CDR3. All donors were healthy, and all were Caucasian. The same sample was also used in a study of yellow fever vaccine responses in identical twins.

The sequenced sample consisted of PBMCs. This receptor was obtained from a woman aged 18 to 35 in good health. The chain is built from TRBV12-3 or TRBV12-4 and TRBJ2-2; 7 nucleotides agree with TRBD2. CDR3 bases: TGTACCTGCTGCCGCAGGGTGGCGGGGGTCTCGAACACCGGGGAGCTGTTTTTT. Amino acids: CTCCRRVAGVSNTGELFF.